These 13 T cell receptor beta chains came from one sample sequenced in a study of T cells expressing NK-cell markers. TCRdb reprocessed the 5' RACE reads, keeping one entry per CDR3 protein, no DNA. In all, the sample yields a few hundred thousand distinct CDR3 sequences. Input material: blood T cells: a sorted CD56 or NKG2C T cell subset, CD4+ or CD8+ T cells, or bulk PBMC T cells (not recorded which). All receptors come from a woman in her forties or fifties in good health.

This chain joins TRBV10-3 and TRBJ2-3; no DNA is available, so the TRBD2 call from TCRdb remains unchecked. The germline gives CDR1 ENHRY, CDR2 SYGVKD. The CDR3 spans 17 residues. The CDR3 region is CAISQQGLPGATDTQYF.

The chain links TRBV20-1 to TRBJ2-1; with no DNA, the TCRdb D assignment of TRBD2 cannot be verified. This CDR3 contains 16 residues. Germline CDR1 DFQATT, CDR2 SNEGSKA (reference sequence). The CDR3 reads CSARDDTGGRLYEQFF.

The chain employs TRBV12-3 or TRBV12-4 and TRBJ2-1; lacking DNA, the TRBD2 call made by TCRdb goes unchecked. The CDR3 is 15 residues long. CDR3 loop: CASSGTSGRAHEQFF.

The CDR3 loop reads CASSETQGTGELFF. This chain joins TRBV6-1 and TRBJ2-2; TCRdb proposes TRBD1, but this gene call is untestable without DNA. This CDR3 is built from 14 residues. The germline V gene has CDR1 MNHNS and CDR2 SASEGT.

The chain has TRBV3-1 and TRBJ2-2; with no DNA, the TCRdb D assignment of TRBD1 cannot be verified. In germline, CDR1 is LGHDT, CDR2 YNNKEL (reference sequence). The CDR3 spans 14 residues. This CDR3 is CASSNQPGGPELFF.

The chain employs TRBV5-6 and TRBJ1-5; TCRdb proposes TRBD1, but this gene call is untestable without DNA. CDR1 is SGHDT, CDR2 YYEEEE, per germline. The CDR3 runs 15 residues. This CDR3 reads CASSTTGFNNQPQHF.

CDR3 in amino acids: CSATAPSSGNYNEQFF. This chain connects TRBV20-1 to TRBJ2-1; TCRdb's D gene call, TRBD2, goes unchecked for lack of DNA. This CDR3 region has 16 residues. Germline V gene sequence: CDR1 DFQATT, CDR2 SNEGSKA (reference sequence).

The rearrangement uses TRBV7-9 and TRBJ2-7; TCRdb gives TRBD2 as the D gene, but with no DNA this cannot be confirmed. The CDR3 is 14 amino acids. Germline lookup yields CDR1 SEHNR and CDR2 FQNEAQ (reference sequence). CDR3 in amino acids: CASSPRDGVYEQYF.

V usage is TRBV6-5 and J usage is TRBJ1-5; TCRdb calls TRBD1, which cannot be checked without DNA. CDR1 MNHEY and CDR2 SVGAGI come from the germline V gene. The CDR3 covers 14 residues. CDR3 in amino acids: CASSYGGEFQPQHF.

V usage is TRBV7-9 and J usage is TRBJ1-4. CDR1 and CDR2 (germline): SEHNR, FQNEAQ (reference sequence). The CDR3 contains 19 residues. This chain's CDR3 is CAGSLPRLGRGPRNEKLFF.

The chain employs TRBV25-1 and TRBJ2-2; the D gene TCRdb calls, TRBD2, cannot be checked with no DNA. The V gene's germline CDR1 is MGHDK and CDR2 SYGVNS. There are 16 residues in the CDR3. CDR3 sequence reads: CASGRLAGGRTGELFF.

V usage is TRBV5-1 and J usage is TRBJ2-1; TCRdb calls TRBD2, which cannot be checked without DNA. The CDR3 covers 15 residues. Germline loops: CDR1 SGHRS, CDR2 YFSETQ. CDR3 protein: CASSSLAGGNNEQFF.

CDR3 loop: CASMNGNTGELFF. The rearrangement uses TRBV27 and TRBJ2-2. Germline lookup yields CDR1 MNHEY and CDR2 SMNVEV (reference sequence). The length of the CDR3 is 13 residues.